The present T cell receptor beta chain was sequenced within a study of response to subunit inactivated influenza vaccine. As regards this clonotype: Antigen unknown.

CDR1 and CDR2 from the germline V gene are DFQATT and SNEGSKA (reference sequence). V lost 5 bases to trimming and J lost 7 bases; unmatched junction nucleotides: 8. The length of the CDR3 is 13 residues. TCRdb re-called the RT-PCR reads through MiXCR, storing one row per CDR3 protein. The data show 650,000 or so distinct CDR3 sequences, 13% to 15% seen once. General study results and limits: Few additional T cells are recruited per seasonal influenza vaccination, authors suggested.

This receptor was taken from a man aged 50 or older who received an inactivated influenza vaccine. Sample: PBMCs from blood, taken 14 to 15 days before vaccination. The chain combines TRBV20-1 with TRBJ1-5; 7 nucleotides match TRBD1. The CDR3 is CSAPGQPDQPQHF. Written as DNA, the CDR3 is TGCAGTGCTCCGGGACAGCCGGACCAGCCCCAGCATTTT.